This record covers a single TCR beta chain. Its antigen is as yet unknown. Cycle 7 day 1, cycle 4 day 1, and baseline were the timepoints at which blood was sampled. Sequencing used immunoSEQ multiplex PCR; TCRdb keeps in-frame clones, though not all of them. The sample has fewer than 85,000 clones, 85% to 90% seen once. Germline loops: CDR1 SEHNR, CDR2 FQNEAQ (reference sequence). V gave up 5 bases and J gave up 0 bases, with 7 bases separating them. The CDR3 has 13 amino acids. This record belongs to a study of OX40 agonist ivuxolimab in advanced cancers. Across the whole study: Ivuxolimab, an antibody that agonizes OX40 (CD134), was administered to the patients. Dose-escalation subjects each had hepatocellular carcinoma, melanoma, renal cell or head and neck cancer.

Study-wide findings and caveats: With doses of 0.1-3.0 mg/kg, partial responders showed among the lowest clonal expansion.

Sequencing was performed on CD4+ or CD8+ T cells sorted from blood, taken in a trial of the OX40 agonist ivuxolimab. V usage is TRBV7-9 and J usage is TRBJ1-1; no firm D call. This sequence was found in an adult with an advanced solid tumor such as melanoma, head and neck, liver or kidney cancer. The CDR3 region is CASSAGMNTEAFF. For the CDR3, the DNA is TGTGCCAGCAGCGCCGGGATGAACACTGAAGCTTTCTTT.